The 28 T cell receptor beta chains presented below share a single source sample, sequenced in a study of shared clonotypes between healthy human individuals. Libraries were prepared by immunoSEQ multiplex PCR; TCRdb keeps only in-frame clonotypes and omits some of them. The table includes some 1.5 million clones, over 95% detected once. Material: naive CD4+ T cells sorted from blood. Subset described: CD45RA+ positively selected. The receptor set was obtained from a man aged 30 to 45 in good health.

The V and J genes are TRBV9 and TRBJ1-1; the D is unclear. V was clipped by 2 bases and J by 4 bases, with 12 bases between them. Germline values: CDR1 SGDLS, CDR2 YYNGEE. This CDR3 comprises 14 residues. The CDR3 sequence: CASSVTGGFTEAFF. The CDR3 coding sequence is TGTGCCAGCAGCGTCACCGGCGGGTTCACTGAAGCTTTCTTT. Complete variable domain (other parts from reference TRBV9 and TRBJ1-1): DSGVTQTPKHLITATGQRVTLRCSPRSGDLSVYWYQQSLDQGLQFLIQYYNGEERAKGNILERFSAQQFPDLHSELNLSSLELGDSALYFCASSVTGGFTEAFFGQGTRLTVV.

This clone was recorded once. This rearrangement joins TRBV5-1 to TRBJ2-7; D possibly corresponds to TRBD1 (5 bases). V lost 4 bases, J lost 7 bases, and 15 bases lay in between. The V gene's germline CDR1 is SGHRS and CDR2 YFSETQ. The CDR3 runs 13 residues. The CDR3 nucleotides are TGCGCCAGCAGCACCCGGGCAGGGCTAGAGCAGTACTTC. This gives the protein CASSTRAGLEQYF.

This chain joins TRBV19 and TRBJ1-1, with D perhaps matching TRBD1 (6 bases). CDR3 length: 14 residues. V was shortened by 5 bases and J by 1 base, with 11 bases between the two germline ends. Germline V gene data show CDR1 as LNHDA and CDR2 as SQIVND (reference sequence). CDR3 sequence reads: CASSLRTANTEAFF. CDR3 nucleotide sequence: TGTGCCAGTAGTCTCCGGACAGCGAACACTGAAGCTTTCTTT. The variable domain in full, with the rest retrieved from reference TRBV19 and TRBJ1-1, is DGGITQSPKYLFRKEGQNVTLSCEQNLNHDAMYWYRQDPGQGLRLIYYSQIVNDFQKGDIAEGYSVSREKKESFPLTVTSAQKNPTAFYLCASSLRTANTEAFFGQGTRLTVV.

This rearrangement joins TRBV7-3 to TRBJ2-3, with TRBD2 identical over 13 bases. CDR3 size: 19 residues. Germline-derived CDR1 and CDR2 are SGHTA and FQGTGA. V lost 5 bases to trimming and J lost 0 bases; unmatched junction nucleotides: 11. The CDR3 region has the DNA TGTGCCAGCAGCCCCCACCCGGGACTAGCGGGATCTAGCACAGATACGCAGTATTTT. Encoded protein: CASSPHPGLAGSSTDTQYF.

The rearrangement uses TRBV2 and TRBJ2-7, with 9 nucleotides matching TRBD2. Germline lookup yields CDR1 SNHLY and CDR2 FYNNEI. There are 16 residues in the CDR3. With V trimmed by 3 bases and J by 4 bases, 10 bases remained unmatched. In nucleotides, the CDR3 is TGTGCCAGCAGTGAGGAGAGGCTAGCGGGGCGGTACGAGCAGTACTTC. Translated, it gives CASSEERLAGRYEQYF.

The chain combines TRBV6-1 with TRBJ1-1; no clear D. The germline gives CDR1 MNHNS, CDR2 SASEGT. The CDR3 extends over 10 amino acids. V was pared by 4 bases and J by 9 bases, with 6 bases between. The CDR3 here is CASSVEKAFF. Here the CDR3 DNA reads TGTGCCAGCAGTGTGGAAAAAGCTTTCTTT.

The chain uses TRBV30 and TRBJ2-1; TRBD2 matches at 8 bases. Germline CDR1 reads GTSNPN; CDR2 reads SVGIG (reference sequence). The CDR3 contains 14 residues. The V gene end was trimmed by 3 bases and the J gene end by 9 bases; junction bases not matched to a gene: 10. The CDR3 nucleotides read TGTGCCTGGAGCGGGGGGGTCATAGGAGGTGAGCAGTTCTTC. As protein: CAWSGGVIGGEQFF.

The V and J genes are TRBV28 and TRBJ2-7; 10 bases fit TRBD1. The CDR3 contains 15 residues. V was pared by 5 bases and J by 3 bases, with 7 bases of the junction left unmatched. CDR1 and CDR2 (germline): MDHEN, SYDVKM. The CDR3 coding sequence is TGTGCCAGCAGTCCCCCCGGGACAGGGGTCTACGAGCAGTACTTC. Its protein product is CASSPPGTGVYEQYF.

To note about this clone: Other DNA sequences in this sample translate to the same CDR3. The chain joins TRBV5-5 to TRBJ1-4, with a possible D match to TRBD1 (5 bases). V lost 5 bases and J 0 bases, leaving 17 bases between the germline ends. Germline V gene sequence: CDR1 SGHKS, CDR2 YYEKEE (reference sequence). This CDR3 has 17 residues. In DNA form, the CDR3 reads TGTGCCAGCAGGGGGCTTCCCGGGCGGACAACTAATGAAAAACTGTTTTTT. Translation: CASRGLPGRTTNEKLFF.

The chain employs TRBV2 and TRBJ2-3, with 7 positions matching TRBD2. Germline-derived CDR1 and CDR2 are SNHLY and FYNNEI. The CDR3 is made up of 15 amino acids. The junction had 5 bases not matched to a gene; V was cut back by 3 bases and J by 2 bases. CDR3 DNA: TGTGCCAGCAGTGACCCGGGGAGGGCCACAGATACGCAGTATTTT. Protein product: CASSDPGRATDTQYF.

The rearrangement links TRBV7-2 to TRBJ2-7; perhaps TRBD1 as D (6 bases). This CDR3 comprises 14 residues. Trimming cost V 1 base and J 2 bases, with 9 bases left between them. The germline CDR1 and CDR2 sequences are SGHTA and FQGNSA. CDR3 amino acids: CASSLEGVTYEQYF. CDR3 bases: TGTGCCAGCAGCTTAGAGGGGGTAACCTACGAGCAGTACTTC. Full variable domain (outside the CDR3, taken from reference TRBV7-2 and TRBJ2-7): GAGVSQSPSNKVTEKGKDVELRCDPISGHTALYWYRQSLGQGLEFLIYFQGNSAPDKSGLPSDRFSAERTGGSVSTLTIQRTQQEDSAVYLCASSLEGVTYEQYFGPGTRLTVT.

The chain is built from TRBV11-1 and TRBJ2-7; TRBD1 aligns across 8 bases. Trimming at V came to 3 bases and at J to 3 bases, leaving 10 bases not matched to a gene. There are 16 residues in the CDR3. Germline CDR1 SGHAT, CDR2 FQDESV (reference sequence). CDR3: CASSFSTSDRGYEQYF. The CDR3, as DNA: TGTGCCAGCAGCTTTAGTACAAGTGACAGGGGCTACGAGCAGTACTTC.

The chain's CDR3 is CASRVQGAWGVAEAFF. In DNA, the CDR3 is TGTGCCAGCAGGGTACAGGGGGCCTGGGGTGTCGCTGAAGCTTTCTTT. V and J are TRBV28 and TRBJ1-1; 9 bases line up with TRBD1. Germline trimming cut 6 bases from V and 6 bases from J; bases unmatched to any gene: 14. CDR3 length: 16 amino acids. Per germline, CDR1 MDHEN and CDR2 SYDVKM. Full variable domain (rest looked up from reference TRBV28 and TRBJ1-1): DVKVTQSSRYLVKRTGEKVFLECVQDMDHENMFWYRQDPGLGLRLIYFSYDVKMKEKGDIPEGYSVSREKKERFSLILESASTNQTSMYLCASRVQGAWGVAEAFFGQGTRLTVV.

This clone was observed once. The chain combines TRBV9 with TRBJ2-7; TRBD1 is a possible D gene (6 bases). This CDR3 comprises 13 residues. V gave up 3 bases and J gave up 1 base, with 8 bases separating them. Per germline, CDR1 SGDLS and CDR2 YYNGEE. DNA of the CDR3: TGTGCCAGCAGCGCTGGACAGTCCTACGAGCAGTACTTC. Translated, it gives CASSAGQSYEQYF. Combining the CDR3 with reference TRBV9 and TRBJ2-7 gives the whole variable domain DSGVTQTPKHLITATGQRVTLRCSPRSGDLSVYWYQQSLDQGLQFLIQYYNGEERAKGNILERFSAQQFPDLHSELNLSSLELGDSALYFCASSAGQSYEQYFGPGTRLTVT.

V usage is TRBV5-6 and J usage is TRBJ2-7, with a weak D call TRBD1 (7 bases). This CDR3 has 17 amino acids. The V end was cut by 0 bases, the J end by 2 bases, with 18 bases between. Germline lookup yields CDR1 SGHDT and CDR2 YYEEEE. CDR3 in amino acids: CASSLDSRQGGPYEQYF. Written as DNA, the CDR3 is TGTGCCAGCAGCTTGGACTCTCGACAGGGAGGTCCCTACGAGCAGTACTTC.

This clone was seen once. V and J are TRBV6-5 and TRBJ1-2; no firm D call. Trimming cost V 0 bases and J 8 bases, with 10 bases left between them. The V gene's germline CDR1 is MNHEY and CDR2 SVGAGI. There are 13 residues in the CDR3. The CDR3 loop reads CASSYSNQAGYTF. The DNA for the CDR3 is TGTGCCAGCAGTTACTCGAACCAGGCCGGCTACACCTTC.

Here the CDR3 reads CASRPTGQGSYEQYF. The CDR3 nucleotides are TGCGCCAGCAGACCCACCGGACAGGGTTCCTACGAGCAGTACTTC. The chain has TRBV4-1 and TRBJ2-7; TRBD1 agrees at 8 bases. Germline V gene lookup returns CDR1 MGHRA and CDR2 YSYEKL. This CDR3 contains 15 residues. The J segment lost 1 base and the V segment lost 6 bases, leaving 8 bases of the junction unmatched.

V usage is TRBV7-9 and J usage is TRBJ2-1; D is ambiguous. This CDR3 contains 15 residues. Germline CDR1 reads SEHNR; CDR2 reads FQNEAQ (reference sequence). The V end was cut by 5 bases, the J end by 4 bases, with 15 bases between. CDR3 protein: CASSLHRVSYNEQFF. CDR3 DNA: TGTGCCAGCAGCCTCCACCGTGTTTCTTACAATGAGCAGTTCTTC. The variable domain in full, with the rest retrieved from reference TRBV7-9 and TRBJ2-1, is DTGVSQNPRHKITKRGQNVTFRCDPISEHNRLYWYRQTLGQGPEFLTYFQNEAQLEKSRLLSDRFSAERPKGSFSTLEIQRTEQGDSAMYLCASSLHRVSYNEQFFGPGTRLTVL.

The chain recombines TRBV19 with TRBJ1-3; unclear D gene. CDR1 and CDR2 from the germline V gene are LNHDA and SQIVND (reference sequence). V was cut by 5 bases and J by 1 base, with 12 bases left in between. The CDR3 has 15 amino acids. The CDR3 bases are TGTGCCAGTAGTGCCTCCCTAGCTTCTGGAAACACCATATATTTT. Translation: CASSASLASGNTIYF.

Here the CDR3 reads CATSRDLRNIQYF. CDR3 nucleotides: TGTGCCACCAGCAGAGATCTCAGGAACATTCAGTACTTC. The chain links TRBV15 to TRBJ2-4; D unresolved. The V and J ends lost 0 bases and 7 bases respectively, with 7 bases between them. CDR3 length: 13 residues. Germline CDR1 and CDR2: LNHNV and YYDKDF (reference sequence). Drawing the rest from reference TRBV15 and TRBJ2-4, the complete variable domain is DAMVIQNPRYQVTQFGKPVTLSCSQTLNHNVMYWYQQKSSQAPKLLFHYYDKDFNNEADTPDNFQSRRPNTSFCFLDIRSPGLGDTAMYLCATSRDLRNIQYFGAGTRLSVL.

V usage is TRBV18 and J usage is TRBJ2-6; a weak D match, TRBD1 (6 bases). This CDR3 is 15 amino acids long. Between the trimmed V and J ends, which lost 3 bases and 8 bases, there was a span of 14 bases. Germline loops: CDR1 KGHSH, CDR2 LQKENI. CDR3 residues: CASSPLAGVTNVLTF. CDR3 in DNA: TGTGCCAGCTCACCCTTGGCAGGGGTTACCAACGTCCTGACTTTC. The variable domain in full, with the rest retrieved from reference TRBV18 and TRBJ2-6, is NAGVMQNPRHLVRRRGQEARLRCSPMKGHSHVYWYRQLPEEGLKFMVYLQKENIIDESGMPKERFSAEFPKEGPSILRIQQVVRGDSAAYFCASSPLAGVTNVLTFGAGSRLTVL.

This chain links TRBV28 with TRBJ1-4; a possible D gene is TRBD1 (6 bases). V was pared by 2 bases and J by 8 bases, with 9 bases between. CDR1 is MDHEN, CDR2 SYDVKM, per germline. The CDR3 spans 13 residues. As DNA, the CDR3 is TGTGCCAGCAGTTTAGCAGGGGAGGAAAAACTGTTTTTT. It yields the protein CASSLAGEEKLFF.

This chain joins TRBV27 and TRBJ1-5; the D is unclear. The CDR3 consists of 13 residues. CDR1 is MNHEY, CDR2 SMNVEV, per germline (reference sequence). V shed 4 bases and J shed 5 bases, with 9 bases lying between them. CDR3 nucleotides: TGTGCCAGCAGTTCGGCCACCCATCAGCCCCAGCATTTT. The encoded protein is CASSSATHQPQHF.

V and J are TRBV19 and TRBJ2-7, with D possibly being TRBD2 (6 bases). The V end lost 5 bases, the J end lost 2 bases, and 16 bases lay between the germline ends. CDR1 is LNHDA and CDR2 is SQIVND in the germline V gene (reference sequence). The CDR3 runs 15 residues. As DNA, the CDR3 is TGTGCCAGTAGTCGCGGTGATAGCGGCCCCTACGAGCAGTACTTC. This codes for CASSRGDSGPYEQYF.

Details on this clone: The identical CDR3 is also encoded by other nucleotide sequences in the sample. The CDR3 protein is CASSQGYEQYF. The CDR3 nucleotides are TGTGCCAGCAGCCAAGGTTACGAGCAGTACTTC. The chain combines TRBV14 with TRBJ2-7, with D uncertain. Germline CDR1 SGHDN, CDR2 FVKESK. Trimming removed 1 base from V and 4 bases from J, with 2 bases in between. CDR3 length: 11 amino acids.

The V gene is TRBV7-3, the J gene TRBJ2-2; no reliable D call. The CDR3 covers 14 residues. Germline V lookup: CDR1 SGHTA, CDR2 FQGTGA. The ends were cut back, 2 bases at V and 5 bases at J, with 9 bases in the middle. The CDR3 sequence: CASSLVGETGELFF. The DNA for the CDR3 is TGTGCCAGCAGCTTAGTGGGCGAGACCGGGGAGCTGTTTTTT.

This clone was detected a few times. V gene TRBV5-1 combines with J gene TRBJ1-2; the match to TRBD1 covers 9 bases. The CDR3 is 14 amino acids. Germline CDR1 SGHRS, CDR2 YFSETQ. Germline trimming cut 3 bases from V and 1 base from J; bases unmatched to any gene: 1. The CDR3 here is CASSWGQGNYGYTF. CDR3 DNA: TGCGCCAGCAGCTGGGGACAGGGTAACTATGGCTACACCTTC.

The chain combines TRBV29-1 with TRBJ2-3, with D tentatively TRBD1 (5 bases). Germline V gene sequence: CDR1 SQVTM, CDR2 ANQGSEA. The V and J ends lost 7 bases and 0 bases respectively, with 14 bases between them. The CDR3 is 14 residues long. CDR3 nucleotides: TGCAGCGGCGTCACTGGGGCTAGCACAGATACGCAGTATTTT. Translation: CSGVTGASTDTQYF.